This T cell receptor beta chain was sequenced during a study of blood T cell repertoires in COVID-19. Study context: Samples came from the United States, Italy and Spain, spanning acute and convalescent COVID-19. Sources were T cells, B-cell-depleted T cells, or PBMCs; the material itself was cDNA or gDNA.

Authors' methods: From reference gene primer amplification, estimates of nucleated cell counts were derived. Assay: immunoSEQ multiplex PCR; the TCRdb copy retains only in-frame clones and omits some. That table furnishes V, J and clone size, whereas the DNA furnished D and trimming. The repertoire has some 74,000 clones, roughly 80% of them found once; the top ten carry 4.8%. The CDR3 runs to 10 residues. Trimming shortened V by 6 bases and J by 5 bases, and 6 bases separated the two germline ends. Germline assignment: CDR1 DFQATT and CDR2 SNEGSKA (reference sequence). Sequencing was carried out using peripheral blood. This chain joins TRBV20-1 and TRBJ2-3; no clear D gene. The receptor comes from a woman older than 75 with active or convalescent COVID-19. The CDR3 sequence: CSATGDTQYF. As DNA, the CDR3 is TGCAGTGCAACGGGAGATACGCAGTATTTT.